This T cell receptor (beta chain) was captured by sequencing in a study of blood T cell repertoires in COVID-19 (TCRdb year 2020). Some background on the complete study: Samples from collaborators originated in the United States, Italy and Spain and spanned both the acute and convalescent phases of COVID-19. Samples were obtained from the ongoing ImmuneRACE study (first 160 participants) and from 1,254 subjects provided by 6 global collaborators. A freely available public database, intended as a resource for researchers studying the immune response to SARS-CoV-2, is where the repertoires were released. Sample metadata almost always included a de-identified subject ID, COVID-19 status, age in years and sex. The prospective study material was composed of cDNA or gDNA derived from T cells, B-cell-depleted T cells, or PBMCs. Where available, HLA class I and class II types were taken from metadata supplied by the sample provider and were not determined by assay-based typing. The dataset comprised deeply sampled blood TCRbeta repertoires from subjects exposed to, actively infected with, or recovered from COVID-19. The research as a whole found: How much clinical and demographic metadata was included differed by source and by participant, and the metadata was provided uncurated.

Collaborating institutions collected whole blood in K2EDTA tubes following their own protocols. For TCRbeta analysis, collaborators shipped samples as frozen whole blood, isolated PBMCs, or DNA extracted from either of those sample types. TCRbeta CDR3 regions were amplified from genomic DNA using the immunoSEQ Assay, a bias-controlled multiplex PCR. The study's processing was this. The number of nucleated cells in each sample was estimated from the amplification of reference gene primers within the assay. Sequence reads were collapsed and filtered to measure the absolute abundance of every unique TCRbeta CDR3 rearrangement. For each sample, productive Simpson clonality was calculated by taking the square root of Simpson's diversity index across productive rearrangements. TCRdb took this table from immuneACCESS and kept in-frame rearrangements with V and J called. Such tables lack part of the clones; where checked against another copy, unresolved V genes explain under half of the gap, and the rest is unexplained. V, J and clone size were drawn from that table, and D and trimming were deduced from the DNA. In this sample the table shows 180,000 or so clones, approximately 83% of which occur a single time. The ten largest account for about 8.2% of the sample.

Note on this clone: Its target antigen remains unknown. The record has no base qualities; no much larger clone is one base away.

The CDR3 runs 15 amino acids, cysteine and phenylalanine included. Here the CDR3 DNA is all that survives: 45 bases in frame from base 1. The germline V gene sets CDR1 to MGHRA and CDR2 to YSYEKL. V is shortened by 1 base, J by 6 bases, and the region joining them spans 12 bases. The sample comprised peripheral blood. The rearranged chain carries TRBV4-1 and TRBJ2-2, with a tentative D gene TRBD2 over 5 matching bases. The TCR was taken from a man between 60 and 70 years old with acute or convalescent COVID-19. DNA sequence: TGCGCCAGCAGCCAAGCCTTTACTAGGGCCGGGGAGCTGTTTTTT. It is translated as CASSQAFTRAGELFF.